This T cell receptor beta chain came from a study of cytomegalovirus exposure and HLA in healthy donors. Study-level information: Genotyping showed less than 85% of approximately 430 donors falling in the Caucasian-associated ancestry cluster. Whole-study results and caveats: Accurate HLA-A and HLA-B prediction from TCR beta sequences was reported for most subjects. Later analysis identified a missense DCLRE1C variant that was linked to TCR beta V- and J-gene trimming. For most TCR beta V segments, an earlier analysis put the productive rate at about 87% or about 30% of the time.

With regard to this clone: Antigen unknown. A junction boundary mismatches the germline segment, possibly from a read error.

The CDR3 sequence is 16 residues long. CDR1 is SEHNR and CDR2 is FQNEAQ in the germline V gene (reference sequence). This PCR relied on a set of 60 Vbeta primers and 13 Jbeta primers. Sequencing was performed with immunoSEQ multiplex PCR; in TCRdb, only in-frame clones are kept and a portion is missing. The table has 150,000 to 200,000 clones, approximately 80% seen once. Sequenced input: PBMCs. V and J are TRBV7-9 and TRBJ2-2; 7 bases match TRBD2. This TCR came from a woman aged 40 to 50 in good health and CMV-seronegative. The DNA of the CDR3 is TGTTCCAGCAGCTTAAGAGACGGGAGGCACACCGGGGAGCTGTTTTTT. Translated, it gives CSSSLRDGRHTGELFF.